This T cell receptor beta chain stems from a study of OX40 agonist ivuxolimab in advanced cancers. Overall study findings and caveats: Expanded clones belonging to CD8+ T cells outnumbered, on average, those of CD4+. By week 6 at 0.1 to 3.0 mg/kg, blood CD4+ and CD8+ T cells had expanded clonally.

Germline V gene data show CDR1 as SGDLS and CDR2 as YYNGEE. V lost 2 bases and J lost 5, with 14 bases in between. The CDR3 is 15 amino acids. Enrollment shut out patients with autoimmune disease history or systemic immunosuppression. Repertoires were generated with immunoSEQ multiplex PCR, while TCRdb's copy carries only in-frame clones and drops some. This sample has 15,000 or so clones; approximately 85% occur once, and the top ten carry 25% to 30%. On this clone: Its cognate antigen is unknown.

The sequence was collected from an adult with an advanced solid tumor such as melanoma, head and neck, liver or kidney cancer. The J gene is TRBJ2-1, the V gene TRBV9; D is ambiguous. Material: CD4+ or CD8+ T cells sorted from blood, obtained in a trial of the OX40 agonist ivuxolimab. DNA of the CDR3: TGTGCCAGCAGCGTGAGGTCCTTCTTCGACAATGAGCAGTTCTTC. Translated, it gives CASSVRSFFDNEQFF.